The table lists the clone carrying this T cell receptor beta chain with a count of one. These data originate in a study of T cell changes during pregnancy in multiple sclerosis. Germline CDR1 SGDLS, CDR2 YYNGEE. This CDR3 has 14 amino acids. Between the trimmed V and J ends, which lost 4 bases and 0 bases, there was a span of 11 bases. Sequencing was performed with immunoSEQ multiplex PCR; in TCRdb, only in-frame clones are kept and a portion is missing. The sample lists about 50,000 clones, approximately 94% seen once, with approximately 4.3% in the top ten. Sequenced here: CD8+ T cells from peripheral blood mononuclear cells, sampled in the first trimester of pregnancy. The chain uses TRBV9 and TRBJ2-7; TRBD2 is a possible D gene (6 bases). This clonotype originated in a female donor with multiple sclerosis, enrolled in a pregnancy study. The CDR3 loop is CASSPSGGSYEQYF. The CDR3 DNA reads as TGTGCCAGCAGCCCATCCGGGGGCTCCTACGAGCAGTACTTC.